Listed below are T cell receptor beta chains from one sample, sequenced in a study of blood T cell repertoires in COVID-19. Clones were read by immunoSEQ multiplex PCR, and TCRdb kept only the in-frame ones, dropping some. The sample holds approximately 150,000 clones; roughly 78% are singletons and the top ten take around 19%. The sample taken for sequencing was PBMCs or T cells enriched from blood (not recorded which). All receptors come from a woman between 70 and 85 years old in a cohort exposed to, infected with or recovered from COVID-19 (not recorded which). Both conserved end residues are part of each CDR3.

J gene,V gene,CDR3 protein
TRBJ2-3,TRBV28,CASTGTSGSTDTQYF
TRBJ1-6,TRBV7-6,CASSLDEGANSPLHF
TRBJ2-7,TRBV6-5,CASSTTVYEQYF
TRBJ2-5,TRBV15,CATSRDEKTQYF
TRBJ2-1,TRBV9,CASSVGAGGGHEQFF
TRBJ2-7,TRBV27,CASSLLPPGTSGRVKQYF
TRBJ2-2,TRBV25-1,CASSPSGGKTGELFF
TRBJ2-1,TRBV7-9,CASSLYGAEEVDEQFF
TRBJ1-3,TRBV6-5,CASSRSGASGNTIYF
TRBJ2-3,TRBV18,CASSPVAEGADTQYF
TRBJ2-2,TRBV7-9,CASSLPTPGELFF
TRBJ1-2,TRBV29-1,CSVLNYGYTF
TRBJ2-5,TRBV5-1,CASSLGQGAGETQYF
TRBJ2-1,TRBV5-1,CASSLTGRERPEQFF
TRBJ2-3,TRBV7-6,CASSLAETSANTQYF
TRBJ2-5,TRBV30,CAWSVAGGRIFQETQYF
TRBJ2-3,TRBV5-5,CASSVGTSESTDTQYF
TRBJ2-7,TRBV6-1,CASSEARGWASGEQYF
TRBJ1-5,TRBV19,CATRGGQGAWSNQPQHF
TRBJ1-2,TRBV3-1/TRBV3-2,CASSLGTNYGYTF